These T cell receptor beta chains were read from a single sample in a study of cytomegalovirus exposure and HLA in healthy donors. Using immunoSEQ multiplex PCR, the repertoire was profiled, and TCRdb retains in-frame clones only, with some absent. The sample carries approximately 180,000 clones, over 70% recorded once. The specimen sequenced was PBMCs. These receptors all come from a woman aged 25-40 years in good health and CMV-seropositive. Both conserved end residues are trimmed from each CDR3. The order of the fields is J gene, V gene, clone size, CDR3 protein. Not every row has a clone size; where given, it reads once, few, many or a size class.

j_gene: TRBJ2-5
v_gene: TRBV6-1
abundance: NA
CDR3aa: ASSDRDRGFQY

j_gene: TRBJ2-5
v_gene: TRBV11-3
abundance: NA
CDR3aa: ASKSGTSGGGAQY

j_gene: TRBJ2-1
v_gene: TRBV28
abundance: NA
CDR3aa: ASSSMAGPSSYNEQF

j_gene: TRBJ1-3
v_gene: TRBV6-1
abundance: NA
CDR3aa: ASRATGDGGNTIY

j_gene: TRBJ2-1
v_gene: TRBV11-2
abundance: NA
CDR3aa: ASSLDRGLAGVYEQF

j_gene: TRBJ2-5
v_gene: TRBV7-2
abundance: NA
CDR3aa: ASSSLGETQY

j_gene: TRBJ1-5
v_gene: TRBV27
abundance: NA
CDR3aa: ASSLSRGGQPQH

j_gene: TRBJ1-2
v_gene: TRBV15
abundance: NA
CDR3aa: ATSRDRSRQGEGYT

j_gene: TRBJ2-7
v_gene: TRBV20-1
abundance: NA
CDR3aa: SALGTVEQY

j_gene: TRBJ2-1
v_gene: TRBV5-4
abundance: NA
CDR3aa: ASSLGQLLLAGEGF

j_gene: TRBJ1-1
v_gene: TRBV6-5
abundance: NA
CDR3aa: ASSYVRGGTEAF

j_gene: TRBJ2-1
v_gene: TRBV9
abundance: NA
CDR3aa: ASSADRPSSYNEQF

j_gene: TRBJ1-1
v_gene: TRBV28
abundance: few
CDR3aa: ASRSQGQAVNTEAF

j_gene: TRBJ1-5
v_gene: TRBV4-1
abundance: few
CDR3aa: ASSQDRRFYSNQPQH

j_gene: TRBJ2-7
v_gene: TRBV28
abundance: NA
CDR3aa: ASSSRTVYEQY

j_gene: TRBJ2-7
v_gene: TRBV7-9
abundance: NA
CDR3aa: ASSFLANYEQY

j_gene: TRBJ2-7
v_gene: TRBV5-1
abundance: NA
CDR3aa: ASRTGSYEQY

j_gene: TRBJ2-1
v_gene: TRBV18
abundance: once
CDR3aa: ASSLFAGQGSGSGINEQF

j_gene: TRBJ2-7
v_gene: TRBV28
abundance: NA
CDR3aa: ASSFLRLAGGYEQY

j_gene: TRBJ2-7
v_gene: TRBV18
abundance: NA
CDR3aa: ASSPGRASGDEQY

j_gene: TRBJ1-2
v_gene: TRBV5-1
abundance: NA
CDR3aa: ASSLRQQADYGYT

j_gene: TRBJ2-7
v_gene: TRBV15
abundance: NA
CDR3aa: ATSRDPPTAQGGNEQY

j_gene: TRBJ2-2
v_gene: TRBV6-4
abundance: NA
CDR3aa: ASRPHALINTGELF

j_gene: TRBJ2-1
v_gene: TRBV28
abundance: NA
CDR3aa: ASSWRDLGEVSYNEQF

j_gene: TRBJ2-2
v_gene: TRBV7-2
abundance: NA
CDR3aa: ASRYGQLNTGELF

j_gene: TRBJ2-7
v_gene: TRBV29-1
abundance: NA
CDR3aa: SVEEVGTSSYEQY

j_gene: TRBJ1-2
v_gene: TRBV29-1
abundance: NA
CDR3aa: SVGGQNFGGYT

j_gene: TRBJ2-2
v_gene: TRBV9
abundance: NA
CDR3aa: ASSDGTGGTGELF